The present entry profiles one T cell receptor beta chain with its context. Repertoires were generated with immunoSEQ multiplex PCR, while TCRdb's copy carries only in-frame clones and drops some. In the table there are some 120,000 clones, around 92% of which are singletons. Losses at the gene ends were 1 base for V and 5 bases for J; bases not matched to a gene: 7. The CDR3 extends over 15 amino acids. The V gene's germline CDR1 is LGHDT and CDR2 YNNKEL (reference sequence). This entry is derived from a study of control samples from healthy donors and cancer patients. This sequence was found in an older man with head and neck cancer. Specimen: PBMCs. This chain uses TRBV3-1 (or the pseudogene TRBV3-2) with TRBJ2-5; 7 bases agree with TRBD1. The CDR3 bases are TGTGCCAGCAGCCAAGCCACAGGGGCTAGGGAGACCCAGTACTTC. Translating gives CASSQATGARETQYF.